Listed below are T cell receptor beta chains from one sample, sequenced in a study of CD8 T cell repertoires and HIV-1 epitope variants. No antigen is known for these receptors. Clones were read by immunoSEQ multiplex PCR, and TCRdb kept only the in-frame ones, dropping some. The profile covers 6,000 to 8,000 clones, with 65% to 70% appearing a single time and 35% to 55% taken by the ten largest. The source material was cultured CD8+ T cells derived from PBMCs. These TCRs come from a male donor with HIV. CDR3s include the opening cysteine and the closing phenylalanine or tryptophan. The order of the fields is clone size, D gene, V gene, J gene, CDR3 DNA, CDR3 protein. D genes are given only for firm matches. Where a row states a size, it is once, few, many or the class of an expanded clone; other rows omit it.

clone_size: few
d_call: -
v_call: TRBV19
j_call: TRBJ2-5
cdr3_nt: TGTGCCAGTAGTATAGTAGGGGTAGAGACCCAGTACTTC
cdr3_aa: CASSIVGVETQYF

clone_size: -
d_call: -
v_call: TRBV5-8
j_call: TRBJ1-1
cdr3_nt: TGTGCCAGCAGCTCCTGGACTCGAGAAGCTTTCTTT
cdr3_aa: CASSSWTREAFF

clone_size: once
d_call: TRBD1
v_call: TRBV28
j_call: TRBJ1-2
cdr3_nt: TGTGCCAGCAGTCGACAGGGATATGGCTACACCTTC
cdr3_aa: CASSRQGYGYTF

clone_size: -
d_call: TRBD1
v_call: TRBV7-9
j_call: TRBJ2-7
cdr3_nt: TGTGCCAGCAGCTCTTCCCGGACAGGGTGGTCCTACGAGCAGTACTTC
cdr3_aa: CASSSSRTGWSYEQYF

clone_size: -
d_call: TRBD1
v_call: TRBV28
j_call: TRBJ2-7
cdr3_nt: TGTGCCAGCAGTATTCCGGGACAGGGATACGAGCAGTACTTC
cdr3_aa: CASSIPGQGYEQYF

clone_size: -
d_call: TRBD1
v_call: TRBV4-3
j_call: TRBJ2-1
cdr3_nt: TGCGCCAGCAGCCAACGGACAGGGCTAGAGGATGAGCAGTTCTTC
cdr3_aa: CASSQRTGLEDEQFF

clone_size: -
d_call: -
v_call: TRBV4-3
j_call: TRBJ1-2
cdr3_nt: TGCGCCAGCAGCCGACTACCGGCCCAGGGACTAAGCTACACCTTC
cdr3_aa: CASSRLPAQGLSYTF

clone_size: -
d_call: TRBD1
v_call: TRBV4-3
j_call: TRBJ2-3
cdr3_nt: TGCGCCAGCAGCCTCCGGACAGGGATCACAGATACGCAGTATTTT
cdr3_aa: CASSLRTGITDTQYF

clone_size: few
d_call: -
v_call: TRBV7-9
j_call: TRBJ2-2
cdr3_nt: TGTGCCAGCAGCCCAGAGGGGACCAACTTAGGGGAGCTGTTTTTT
cdr3_aa: CASSPEGTNLGELFF

clone_size: -
d_call: TRBD1
v_call: TRBV27
j_call: TRBJ2-2
cdr3_nt: TGTGCCAGCAGTTCAACAACAACGAGTACAGGGGCGGTGGGGGAGCTGTTTTTT
cdr3_aa: CASSSTTTSTGAVGELFF

clone_size: few
d_call: TRBD1
v_call: TRBV27
j_call: TRBJ2-7
cdr3_nt: TGTGCCAGCAGTTTAGGGACAGGGTCCGAGCAGTACTTC
cdr3_aa: CASSLGTGSEQYF

clone_size: large
d_call: -
v_call: TRBV9
j_call: TRBJ1-2
cdr3_nt: TGTGCCAGCAGCTTCGTAGGGTCTGGAGCTTATGGCTACACCTTC
cdr3_aa: CASSFVGSGAYGYTF

clone_size: -
d_call: TRBD1
v_call: TRBV27
j_call: TRBJ2-7
cdr3_nt: TGTGCCAGCAGTTTAGGGGTCGGGACAGGAGACTACGAGCAGTACTTC
cdr3_aa: CASSLGVGTGDYEQYF

clone_size: -
d_call: -
v_call: TRBV6-1
j_call: TRBJ2-4
cdr3_nt: TGTGCCAGCAGTGATCCAGGAAACATTCAGTACTTC
cdr3_aa: CASSDPGNIQYF

clone_size: once
d_call: -
v_call: TRBV7-8
j_call: TRBJ1-3
cdr3_nt: TGTGCCAGCAGCTTAGTCATAGAGCCGCAGGGGGGAAACACCATATATTTT
cdr3_aa: CASSLVIEPQGGNTIYF

clone_size: few
d_call: TRBD1
v_call: TRBV15
j_call: TRBJ1-1
cdr3_nt: TGTGCCACCAGCAGGTCCCGTGGGACAGATGAAGCTTTCTTT
cdr3_aa: CATSRSRGTDEAFF

clone_size: few
d_call: -
v_call: TRBV2
j_call: TRBJ2-5
cdr3_nt: TGTGCCAGCACGCCGACTGGAGGGGTCGGCGAGACCCAGTACTTC
cdr3_aa: CASTPTGGVGETQYF

clone_size: once
d_call: -
v_call: TRBV6-1
j_call: TRBJ1-5
cdr3_nt: TGTGCCAGCAGTGAAGCATTTAATCAGCCCCAGCATTTT
cdr3_aa: CASSEAFNQPQHF

clone_size: -
d_call: -
v_call: TRBV10-1
j_call: TRBJ2-7
cdr3_nt: TGCGCCAGCAGTGAAAAGAGGGGTGAGCAGTACTTC
cdr3_aa: CASSEKRGEQYF

clone_size: -
d_call: -
v_call: TRBV13
j_call: TRBJ1-6
cdr3_nt: TGTGCCAGCAGCTTTAGTACCCCAGGACCACTCCACTTT
cdr3_aa: CASSFSTPGPLHF

clone_size: medium-sized
d_call: TRBD1
v_call: TRBV13
j_call: TRBJ1-3
cdr3_nt: TGTGCCAGCAGCCCTGACAGGGACGGGCGAAACACCATATATTTT
cdr3_aa: CASSPDRDGRNTIYF

clone_size: -
d_call: -
v_call: TRBV6-4
j_call: TRBJ2-2
cdr3_nt: TGTGCCAGCAGTGCAGGGGACACCGGGGAGCTGTTTTTT
cdr3_aa: CASSAGDTGELFF

clone_size: -
d_call: TRBD1
v_call: TRBV4-3
j_call: TRBJ1-1
cdr3_nt: TGCGCCAGCAGCCAAGATTCAGGGGGTAGTAGCACTGAAGCTTTCTTT
cdr3_aa: CASSQDSGGSSTEAFF

clone_size: -
d_call: TRBD2
v_call: TRBV15
j_call: TRBJ2-3
cdr3_nt: TGTGCCACCTCCGAGACTAGCCCCGCAGATACGCAGTATTTT
cdr3_aa: CATSETSPADTQYF

clone_size: -
d_call: -
v_call: TRBV4-1
j_call: TRBJ2-1
cdr3_nt: TGCGCCAGCAGCCAAGCGAGCTCCTACAATGAGCAGTTCTTC
cdr3_aa: CASSQASSYNEQFF

clone_size: once
d_call: -
v_call: TRBV7-2
j_call: TRBJ2-4
cdr3_nt: TGTGCCAGCAGCTCCGAGGGGAACATTCAGTACTTC
cdr3_aa: CASSSEGNIQYF

clone_size: -
d_call: -
v_call: TRBV6-5
j_call: TRBJ2-5
cdr3_nt: TGTGCCAGCAGCCTCCGGGACTCCCAAGAGACCCAGTACTTC
cdr3_aa: CASSLRDSQETQYF

clone_size: -
d_call: -
v_call: TRBV11-2
j_call: TRBJ2-7
cdr3_nt: TGTGCCAGCAGCTTAGCTCCGGGGGACGAGCAGTACTTC
cdr3_aa: CASSLAPGDEQYF

clone_size: -
d_call: -
v_call: TRBV15
j_call: TRBJ1-4
cdr3_nt: TGTGCCACCAGCAGAGTGGGGTCAACTAATGAAAAACTGTTTTTT
cdr3_aa: CATSRVGSTNEKLFF

clone_size: -
d_call: -
v_call: TRBV5-6
j_call: TRBJ2-5
cdr3_nt: TGTGCCAGCACCTTAAGTGGAGGGATGGAGACCCAGTACTTC
cdr3_aa: CASTLSGGMETQYF

clone_size: once
d_call: TRBD1
v_call: TRBV5-1
j_call: TRBJ2-2
cdr3_nt: TGCGCCAGCAGAAATCCGGGACAGGGATCTACCGGGGAGCTGTTTTTT
cdr3_aa: CASRNPGQGSTGELFF

clone_size: -
d_call: -
v_call: TRBV28
j_call: TRBJ1-1
cdr3_nt: TGTGCCAGCAGCCCCTCTGGGTACACTGAAGCTTTCTTT
cdr3_aa: CASSPSGYTEAFF

clone_size: few
d_call: TRBD1
v_call: TRBV2
j_call: TRBJ1-6
cdr3_nt: TGTGCCAGCAGTGGGGACAGTCATTCACCCCTCCACTTT
cdr3_aa: CASSGDSHSPLHF

clone_size: few
d_call: TRBD1
v_call: TRBV13
j_call: TRBJ2-5
cdr3_nt: TGTGCCAGCAGCTCCCGAGACAGGGTCGAGACCCAGTACTTC
cdr3_aa: CASSSRDRVETQYF

clone_size: -
d_call: TRBD1
v_call: TRBV7-9
j_call: TRBJ2-7
cdr3_nt: TGTGCCAGCAGCTTGGGACAGTACCTTCGTGAGCAGTACTTC
cdr3_aa: CASSLGQYLREQYF

clone_size: -
d_call: -
v_call: TRBV2
j_call: TRBJ1-6
cdr3_nt: TGTGCCAGCAAAAGCTCCTATAATTCACCCCTCCACTTT
cdr3_aa: CASKSSYNSPLHF

clone_size: -
d_call: TRBD2
v_call: TRBV9
j_call: TRBJ2-1
cdr3_nt: TGTGCCAGCAGCGCCGGAGCGGGGTGGAATGAGCAGTTCTTC
cdr3_aa: CASSAGAGWNEQFF

clone_size: -
d_call: -
v_call: TRBV7-9
j_call: TRBJ2-1
cdr3_nt: TGTGCCAGCAGCCTCGGTCAGGGGCTAAACAATGAGCAGTTCTTC
cdr3_aa: CASSLGQGLNNEQFF

clone_size: -
d_call: TRBD2
v_call: TRBV5-6
j_call: TRBJ2-7
cdr3_nt: TGTGCCAGCAGCCGACGGACTAGCGGGAGGGCCACTCGGAACGAGCAGTACTTC
cdr3_aa: CASSRRTSGRATRNEQYF

clone_size: -
d_call: TRBD2
v_call: TRBV5-4
j_call: TRBJ2-2
cdr3_nt: TGTGCCAGCAGCCGTCCCGGACTAGCGGAAACCGGGGAGCTGTTTTTT
cdr3_aa: CASSRPGLAETGELFF

clone_size: -
d_call: -
v_call: TRBV9
j_call: TRBJ1-3
cdr3_nt: TGTGCCAGCAGCGTAGAGGGGTACTCTGGAAACACCATATATTTT
cdr3_aa: CASSVEGYSGNTIYF

clone_size: few
d_call: TRBD1
v_call: TRBV7-6
j_call: TRBJ1-1
cdr3_nt: TGTGCCAGCAGCTTGAGGACAGGGATGAACACTGAAGCTTTCTTT
cdr3_aa: CASSLRTGMNTEAFF

clone_size: once
d_call: -
v_call: TRBV7-6
j_call: TRBJ2-4
cdr3_nt: TGTGCCAGCAGCTTATTGTGGGGGGCCAAAAACATTCAGTACTTC
cdr3_aa: CASSLLWGAKNIQYF

clone_size: -
d_call: -
v_call: TRBV27
j_call: TRBJ2-3
cdr3_nt: TGTGCCAGCAGTTTATCGCGGAGCCTGATAGATACGCAGTATTTT
cdr3_aa: CASSLSRSLIDTQYF

clone_size: -
d_call: -
v_call: TRBV4-1
j_call: TRBJ2-3
cdr3_nt: TGCGCCAGCAGCCAAGATGGGGTAATAGGTGCAGATACGCAGTATTTT
cdr3_aa: CASSQDGVIGADTQYF

clone_size: -
d_call: -
v_call: TRBV11-2
j_call: TRBJ2-3
cdr3_nt: TGTGCCAGCAGCTTAGGGACAGCTAGCACAGATACGCAGTATTTT
cdr3_aa: CASSLGTASTDTQYF